This entry lists 32 T cell receptor beta chains sequenced from one sample in a study of OX40 agonist ivuxolimab in advanced cancers. Repertoires were generated with immunoSEQ multiplex PCR, while TCRdb's copy carries only in-frame clones and drops some. The data show fewer than 55,000 clones, 87% seen once. The sample here was CD4+ or CD8+ T cells sorted from blood, taken in a trial of the OX40 agonist ivuxolimab. These receptors came from an adult with an advanced solid tumor such as melanoma, head and neck, liver or kidney cancer.

The chain combines TRBV29-1 with TRBJ1-4, with D perhaps TRBD1 (5 bases). From germline, CDR1 is SQVTM and CDR2 ANQGSEA. The CDR3 totals 12 residues. Deletions cut 3 bases from V and 15 bases from J, with 17 bases between. CDR3 sequence (DNA): TGCAGCGTTGAGACGGACATGGGTAGGATGTTTTTT. This sequence encodes CSVETDMGRMFF.

The genes are TRBV11-2 and TRBJ1-2; TRBD1 agrees at 9 bases. The CDR3 spans 18 residues. V dropped 3 bases and J dropped 8; count of bases not matched to a gene: 19. Looked up from germline, CDR1 is SGHAT and CDR2 is FQNNGV. Written as DNA, the CDR3 is TGTGCCAGCAGCTTTTTCCGACAGGGGGAGCGACTATCTGAAGGCTACACCTTC. Translation gives CASSFFRQGERLSEGYTF. The full variable domain, with the rest looked up from reference TRBV11-2 and TRBJ1-2, is EAGVAQSPRYKIIEKRQSVAFWCNPISGHATLYWYQQILGQGPKLLIQFQNNGVVDDSQLPKDRFSAERLKGVDSTLKIQPAKLEDSAVYLCASSFFRQGERLSEGYTFGSGTRLTVV.

The V and J genes are TRBV28 and TRBJ1-1; TRBD1 might be the D (5 bases). The CDR3 runs to 15 residues. Germline CDR1 MDHEN, CDR2 SYDVKM. V dropped 6 bases and J dropped 4 bases, with 18 bases sitting between them. CDR3: CASSLPSTGSTEAFF. The DNA of the CDR3 is TGTGCCAGCAGCCTCCCCTCCACAGGCAGCACTGAAGCTTTCTTT.

This chain joins TRBV4-2 and TRBJ2-2; possible D gene TRBD2, 5 bases. The V gene lost 4 bases and the J gene lost 5 bases, with 11 bases spanning the gap. The length of the CDR3 is 14 residues. Germline loops: CDR1 LGHNA, CDR2 YNFKEQ. The DNA for the CDR3 is TGTGCCAGCAGCCGGGGTTCGGGGACCGGGGAGCTGTTTTTT. Translation: CASSRGSGTGELFF.

The genes are TRBV6-6 and TRBJ2-1, with D tentatively TRBD1 or TRBD2 (5 bases each). Deletions cut 5 bases from V and 5 bases from J, with 19 bases between. Germline CDR1 reads MNHNY; CDR2 reads SVGAGI (reference sequence). CDR3 size: 16 residues. In nucleotides, the CDR3 is TGTGCCAGCAGTGACTGGGGGAGACCTTCGAACAATGAGCAGTTCTTC. Its protein product is CASSDWGRPSNNEQFF.

The rearrangement links TRBV7-2 to TRBJ2-5; D is possibly TRBD1 or TRBD2 (5 bases each). CDR3 length: 11 residues. V was pared by 11 bases and J by 5 bases, with 12 bases between. The germline gives CDR1 SGHTA, CDR2 FQGNSA. The CDR3 loop is CAEGTRETQYF. CDR3 nucleotides: TGTGCCGAGGGGACCCGGGAGACCCAGTACTTC.

The rearrangement links TRBV5-4 to TRBJ2-7; TRBD1 matches at 7 bases. V shed 5 bases, J shed 1 base, and the junction held 9 bases outside the gene matches. CDR3 size: 15 residues. The germline CDR1 and CDR2 sequences are SGHNT and YYREEE (reference sequence). CDR3 protein: CASRRDRVSSYEQYF. CDR3 nucleotide sequence: TGTGCCAGCAGGCGAGACAGGGTTTCATCCTACGAGCAGTACTTC.

V usage is TRBV5-1 and J usage is TRBJ1-6; TRBD1 aligns across 10 bases. Germline loops: CDR1 SGHRS, CDR2 YFSETQ. V shed 4 bases, J shed 12 bases, and the junction held 7 bases outside the gene matches. The CDR3 spans 14 residues. The CDR3: CASSADDRGLPLHF. The CDR3 bases are TGCGCCAGCAGCGCGGATGACAGGGGGCTACCCCTCCACTTT.

This clone was recorded once. The rearrangement links TRBV28 to TRBJ2-4, with D possibly being TRBD2 (6 bases). With 3 bases removed from V and 3 bases from J, the gap between germline ends came to 12 bases. Per germline, CDR1 MDHEN and CDR2 SYDVKM. The CDR3 is 15 residues long. CDR3 in DNA: TGTGCCAGCAGTTTCGTCTGGCGGGACAAAAACATTCAGTACTTC. Translated, it gives CASSFVWRDKNIQYF.

The table lists this clone with a few counts. The genes are TRBV4-1 and TRBJ1-3; D not certain. Germline CDR1 MGHRA, CDR2 YSYEKL. The V gene lost 1 base and the J gene lost 0 bases, with 25 bases spanning the gap. This CDR3 contains 21 residues. DNA of the CDR3: TGCGCCAGCAGCCAAGGGTTCGTTCCGGGCCGTGAAAAAGCCTCTGGAAACACCATATATTTT. Residues: CASSQGFVPGREKASGNTIYF.

The chain carries TRBV28 and TRBJ1-3, with TRBD1 matching 7 bases. Germline lookup yields CDR1 MDHEN and CDR2 SYDVKM. Trimming at V came to 5 bases and at J to 4 bases, leaving 8 bases not matched to a gene. The CDR3 consists of 15 residues. This CDR3 reads CASSQAGQSGNTIYF. Here the CDR3 DNA reads TGTGCCAGCAGTCAAGCGGGACAGTCGGGAAACACCATATATTTT.

This clone has just a few counts. The rearrangement joins TRBV7-2 to TRBJ2-7; D ambiguous. Trimming stripped 2 bases from V and 0 bases from J, with 5 bases between. CDR3 length: 13 amino acids. Germline CDR1 SGHTA, CDR2 FQGNSA. CDR3 sequence reads: CASSLIPSYEQYF. For the CDR3, the DNA is TGTGCCAGCAGCTTAATACCCTCCTACGAGCAGTACTTC. Supplemented by reference TRBV7-2 and TRBJ2-7, the full variable domain reads GAGVSQSPSNKVTEKGKDVELRCDPISGHTALYWYRQSLGQGLEFLIYFQGNSAPDKSGLPSDRFSAERTGGSVSTLTIQRTQQEDSAVYLCASSLIPSYEQYFGPGTRLTVT.

J is TRBJ1-3 and V is TRBV9; D not resolved. CDR3 size: 15 residues. In germline, CDR1 is SGDLS, CDR2 YYNGEE. V was shortened by 0 bases and J by 9 bases, with 16 bases between the two germline ends. CDR3 protein: CASSVEARSYTTIYF. The DNA for the CDR3 is TGTGCCAGCAGCGTAGAGGCCAGGTCCTACACCACCATATATTTT.

The chain is built from TRBV28 and TRBJ1-4; 9 bases map to TRBD1. This CDR3 comprises 15 residues. The trim removed 5 bases at V and 5 bases at J, leaving 6 bases unmatched. The germline V gene encodes CDR1 MDHEN and CDR2 SYDVKM. This chain's CDR3 is CASSQTGTGNEKLFF. The CDR3 nucleotides read TGTGCCAGCAGTCAGACCGGGACAGGGAATGAAAAACTGTTTTTT.

The chain recombines TRBV5-6 with TRBJ1-1, with no clear D. Trimming cost V 2 bases and J 1 base, with 6 bases left between them. The CDR3 loop spans 13 amino acids. The germline V gene encodes CDR1 SGHDT and CDR2 YYEEEE. The CDR3 region has the DNA TGTGCCAGCAGCTTCCAGAGGAACACTGAAGCTTTCTTT. Encoded protein: CASSFQRNTEAFF.

The chain combines TRBV7-2 with TRBJ1-3, with D possibly being TRBD1 (5 bases). The CDR3 runs to 16 residues. The germline gives CDR1 SGHTA, CDR2 FQGNSA. V dropped 7 bases and J dropped 3 bases, with 19 bases sitting between them. CDR3 in DNA: TGTGCCAGCACCATTTATCCGGGGGTTGGTGGAAACACCATATATTTT. Its translation is CASTIYPGVGGNTIYF.

The rearrangement joins TRBV5-1 to TRBJ2-1, with a tentative D call TRBD1 (7 bases). Germline lookup yields CDR1 SGHRS and CDR2 YFSETQ. Trimming shortened V by 0 bases and J by 8 bases, and 27 bases separated the two germline ends. This CDR3 has 19 residues. CDR3 loop: CASSLVSGGRTGWRDEQFF. CDR3 sequence (DNA): TGCGCCAGCAGCTTGGTTTCAGGGGGGCGCACTGGTTGGAGGGATGAGCAGTTCTTC. Filled out from reference TRBV5-1 and TRBJ2-1, the complete variable domain reads KAGVTQTPRYLIKTRGQQVTLSCSPISGHRSVSWYQQTPGQGLQFLFEYFSETQRNKGNFPGRFSGRQFSNSRSEMNVSTLELGDSALYLCASSLVSGGRTGWRDEQFFGPGTRLTVL.

The chain carries TRBV5-1 and TRBJ1-1, with 7 nucleotides matching TRBD1. This CDR3 is built from 15 residues. After removal of 3 bases from V and 1 base from J, the junction contained 6 bases not matched to a gene. Germline V CDR1 and CDR2: SGHRS, YFSETQ. CDR3 loop: CASSSEGAKNTEAFF. The DNA of the CDR3 is TGCGCCAGCAGCTCGGAGGGGGCAAAGAACACTGAAGCTTTCTTT.

The genes are TRBV10-1 and TRBJ2-7, with D perhaps being TRBD1 or TRBD2 (6 bases each). This CDR3 is built from 17 residues. Germline CDR1 WNHNN, CDR2 SYGVQD (reference sequence). V was pared by 3 bases and J by 6 bases, with 24 bases between. CDR3 sequence (DNA): TGCGCCAGCAGTGAAGGGGGGTCAGGGAGACTCTCCGGCGAGCAGTACTTC. Its protein is CASSEGGSGRLSGEQYF.

This clone has a single count. The V call is TRBV27, the J call TRBJ2-1, with 14 bases that match TRBD2. The germline gives CDR1 MNHEY, CDR2 SMNVEV (reference sequence). The CDR3 loop spans 14 amino acids. V lost 7 bases and J lost 8; bases outside the gene matches: 4. CDR3 DNA sequence: TGTGCCAGCAAGGGACTAGCGGGAGTGGATGAGCAGTTCTTC. This encodes CASKGLAGVDEQFF.

The CDR3 reads CASKSGGSFYEQYV. The CDR3 DNA reads TGTGCCAGCAAGTCGGGGGGCTCGTTCTACGAGCAGTACGTC. This sequence joins TRBV2 and TRBJ2-7, with TRBD2 as a possible D gene (7 bases). The ends were cut back, 7 bases at V and 3 bases at J, with 16 bases in the middle. The V gene's germline CDR1 is SNHLY and CDR2 FYNNEI. This CDR3 region has 14 residues.

The chain recombines TRBV28 with TRBJ2-5; the D gene is possibly TRBD1 (8 bases). The germline gives CDR1 MDHEN, CDR2 SYDVKM. Trimming pared 3 bases from V and 2 bases from J, leaving 16 bases between. CDR3 length equals 16 residues. In DNA, the CDR3 is TGTGCCAGCAGTTTTCGGACAGGGAGGGGACAAGAGACCCAGTACTTC. Amino acids: CASSFRTGRGQETQYF.

The chain has TRBV19 and TRBJ2-1; D call uncertain. The V gene's germline CDR1 is LNHDA and CDR2 SQIVND (reference sequence). This CDR3 spans 14 amino acids. V was trimmed by 7 bases and J by 6 bases, leaving 16 bases between them. CDR3 coding DNA: TGTGCCAGTACTCCGGTAACTAATCGCAATGAGCAGTTCTTC. This codes for CASTPVTNRNEQFF.

The rearrangement joins TRBV11-2 to TRBJ2-7; D not resolved. CDR3 length equals 13 residues. CDR1 is SGHAT and CDR2 is FQNNGV in the germline V gene. The germline V and J ends were trimmed by 5 bases and 0 bases, with 8 bases remaining between them. The CDR3 sequence: CASSLQNSYEQYV. CDR3 in DNA: TGTGCCAGCAGCCTCCAAAACTCCTACGAGCAGTACGTC.

The V and J genes are TRBV6-1 and TRBJ1-5; D unresolved. The CDR3 runs to 12 residues. The germline CDR1 and CDR2 sequences are MNHNS and SASEGT. V gave up 6 bases and J gave up 5 bases, with 8 bases separating them. CDR3: CASSRADQPQHF. Here the CDR3 DNA reads TGTGCCAGCAGCCGAGCGGATCAGCCCCAGCATTTT.

This chain connects TRBV5-1 to TRBJ2-3; D is perhaps TRBD1 (6 bases). V lost 4 bases and J lost 6, with 12 bases in between. Germline CDR1 is SGHRS and CDR2 is YFSETQ. The CDR3 contains 13 residues. Written as DNA, the CDR3 is TGCGCCAGCAGCCCCAGGGGTAGGGATACGCAGTATTTT. This sequence encodes CASSPRGRDTQYF.

The chain employs TRBV6-6 and TRBJ2-1; D is possibly TRBD1 (6 bases). Trimming pared 5 bases from V and 2 bases from J, leaving 10 bases between. Germline CDR1 is MNHNY and CDR2 is SVGAGI (reference sequence). The CDR3 length is 14 residues. The CDR3 sequence is CASSRGGAYNEQFF. The CDR3 nucleotides are TGTGCCAGCAGTAGAGGGGGAGCCTACAATGAGCAGTTCTTC.

The chain is built from TRBV15 and TRBJ2-1, with D possibly matching TRBD2 (6 bases). V dropped 0 bases and J dropped 4 bases, with 13 bases sitting between them. The CDR3 loop spans 16 amino acids. Germline CDR1 and CDR2: LNHNV and YYDKDF (reference sequence). CDR3 sequence (DNA): TGTGCCACCAGCAGAGAGCCTAGCGCCCCTTACAATGAGCAGTTCTTC. Encoded protein: CATSREPSAPYNEQFF.

The chain uses TRBV9 and TRBJ2-2, with D perhaps matching TRBD2 (5 bases). CDR3 length equals 15 residues. CDR1 is SGDLS and CDR2 is YYNGEE in the germline V gene. Trimming removed 4 bases from V and 5 bases from J, with 15 bases in between. This CDR3 is CASSTQLATTGELFF. The CDR3 DNA follows: TGTGCCAGCAGCACCCAGTTAGCGACTACCGGGGAGCTGTTTTTT.

This clone came up a few times. The chain has TRBV4-1 and TRBJ1-1; TRBD1 might be the D (6 bases). Germline values: CDR1 MGHRA, CDR2 YSYEKL. This CDR3 is built from 14 residues. V was shortened by 4 bases and J by 8 bases, with 17 bases between the two germline ends. This CDR3 reads CASSRTPGATEAFF. The CDR3, as DNA: TGCGCCAGCAGCCGGACCCCAGGGGCAACAGAAGCTTTCTTT.

The gene calls are TRBV19 and TRBJ1-5, with no clear D. CDR1 is LNHDA, CDR2 SQIVND, per germline (reference sequence). V was pared by 3 bases and J by 4 bases, with 10 bases between. This CDR3 comprises 14 residues. The DNA for the CDR3 is TGTGCCAGTAGTATCGGGGTACGTAATCAGCCCCAGCATTTT. Protein: CASSIGVRNQPQHF. Variable domain in full (rest from reference TRBV19 and TRBJ1-5): DGGITQSPKYLFRKEGQNVTLSCEQNLNHDAMYWYRQDPGQGLRLIYYSQIVNDFQKGDIAEGYSVSREKKESFPLTVTSAQKNPTAFYLCASSIGVRNQPQHFGDGTRLSIL.

The chain is built from TRBV19 and TRBJ2-1; D tentatively reads TRBD1 or TRBD2 (5 bases each). With 7 bases removed from V and 7 bases from J, the gap between germline ends came to 11 bases. Germline CDR1 is LNHDA and CDR2 is SQIVND (reference sequence). This CDR3 is 12 amino acids long. The CDR3 spells CASMGDNNEQFF. The CDR3 region has the DNA TGTGCCAGTATGGGGGATAATAATGAGCAGTTCTTC.